These T cell receptor beta chains were read from a single sample in a study of early T cells in non-severe SARS-CoV-2 infection. Each CDR3 protein gets one entry after TCRdb re-called the 5' RACE reads with MiXCR. The sample holds some 63,000 distinct CDR3 sequences, 13% seen once. The source material was whole blood. The receptors were gathered from an adult who was a healthcare worker with PCR-confirmed SARS-CoV-2 infection or an uninfected control (not recorded which). CDR3s include the opening cysteine and the closing phenylalanine or tryptophan. A D gene is named only where the DNA matches it firmly. Clone sizes are given selectively: once, few, many, or a class where the clone is expanded.

d_call	v_call	clone_size	j_call	cdr3_nt	cdr3_aa
TRBD1	TRBV7-2	-	TRBJ2-3	TGTGCCAGCAGCTCGACCCAAGGGACAGGCACAGATACGCAGTATTTT	CASSSTQGTGTDTQYF
-	TRBV19	-	TRBJ2-1	TGTGCCAGTAGTATAGTTGGTTTCGGAAATGAGCAGTTCTTC	CASSIVGFGNEQFF
TRBD1	TRBV3-1	many	TRBJ1-5	TGTGCCAGCAGCCGGACAGGGGGCAACCAGCCCCAGCATTTT	CASSRTGGNQPQHF
-	TRBV5-6	many	TRBJ2-4	TGTGCCAGCAGCTCCCATCTAGTGACGGCCAAAAACATTCAGTACTTC	CASSSHLVTAKNIQYF
-	TRBV5-8	-	TRBJ1-6	TGTGCCAGCAGCTTGGGCCCGTATAATTCACCCCTCCACTTT	CASSLGPYNSPLHF
-	TRBV3-1	few	TRBJ1-2	TGTGCCAGCAGCCAAGATAGCTATGGCTACACCTTC	CASSQDSYGYTF
-	TRBV3-1	many	TRBJ1-1	TGTGCCAGCAGCCAACCCGACAAGGCGAGGGGCACTGAAGCTTTCTTT	CASSQPDKARGTEAFF
-	TRBV6-6	many	TRBJ1-3	TGTGCCAGCTCACAGGGCCACTCTGGAAACACCATATATTTT	CASSQGHSGNTIYF
-	TRBV27	-	TRBJ2-5	TGTGCCAGCAGTCTGCGGGCAGGGGCCCGACCAACCTTTCAAGAGACCCAGTACTTC	CASSLRAGARPTFQETQYF
TRBD2	TRBV6-5	-	TRBJ2-3	TGTGCCAGCAGTTCCGGGGCGGGGGGCACAGATACGCAGTATTTT	CASSSGAGGTDTQYF
-	TRBV6-2/TRBV6-3	many	TRBJ1-4	TGTGCCAGCAGTCCCTCCGGCAGTAATGAAAAACTGTTTTTT	CASSPSGSNEKLFF
-	TRBV6-5	-	TRBJ2-7	TGTGCCAGCAGTTACTCGATTAGCCCCCAATACGAGCAGTACTTC	CASSYSISPQYEQYF
TRBD1	TRBV28	-	TRBJ1-5	TGTGCCAGCACCGACAGGGACGGTCAGCCCCAGCATTTT	CASTDRDGQPQHF
TRBD1	TRBV27	few	TRBJ1-1	TGTGCCAGCAGGAGGGGGACAGGATACATGAACACTGAAGCTTTCTTT	CASRRGTGYMNTEAFF
-	TRBV20-1	many	TRBJ1-2	TGCAGTGCTAGAGAGGGACAAGGAAACTATGGCTACACCTTC	CSAREGQGNYGYTF
-	TRBV29-1	few	TRBJ1-4	TGCAGCGCCGCATGGCGAACTAATGAAAAACTGTTTTTT	CSAAWRTNEKLFF
TRBD1	TRBV5-1	few	TRBJ1-1	TGCGCCAGCAGCCCAGGGGGGGACTTCATGAACACTGAAGCTTTCTTT	CASSPGGDFMNTEAFF
TRBD1	TRBV7-9	many	TRBJ1-1	TGTGCCAGCAGCCCACGGACAGGGGCGATGAACACTGAAGCTTTCTTT	CASSPRTGAMNTEAFF
-	TRBV11-2	many	TRBJ2-1	TGTGCCAGCAGCACGAGCGGTCCTCTCCGGGGAGACAATGAGCAGTTCTTC	CASSTSGPLRGDNEQFF
-	TRBV6-5	-	TRBJ2-7	TGTGCCAGCAGTGCCGACATCGAATTGGGGGAGCAGTACTTC	CASSADIELGEQYF
TRBD1	TRBV19	many	TRBJ2-7	TGTGCCAGTAGTCTCCGGGACAGGTTTCAGCCTACGTACGAGCAGTACTTC	CASSLRDRFQPTYEQYF
-	TRBV7-9	many	TRBJ1-1	TGTGCCAGCAGCTTACTACAGGGCATGAACACTGAAGCTTTCTTT	CASSLLQGMNTEAFF
TRBD2	TRBV10-3	-	TRBJ2-1	TGTGCCATCAGGACGGGACTAGCGGTCGACAATGAGCAGTTCTTC	CAIRTGLAVDNEQFF
TRBD1	TRBV11-2	few	TRBJ2-3	TGTGCCAGCAGCTCCAGGACAGGTGCTAGCACAGATACGCAGTATTTT	CASSSRTGASTDTQYF
-	TRBV9	many	TRBJ2-3	TGTGCCAGCAGCGCGCCAGGCTATCAGGGCACAGATACGCAGTATTTT	CASSAPGYQGTDTQYF
-	TRBV7-9	few	TRBJ1-6	TGTGCCAGCAGCTTAGCCGGAAATTCACCCCTCCACTTT	CASSLAGNSPLHF
-	TRBV5-1	many	TRBJ2-2	TGCGCCAGCAGCTTAGGCACATCTAACACCGGGGAGCTGTTTTTT	CASSLGTSNTGELFF
-	TRBV29-1	-	TRBJ2-5	TGCAGCGTCACTCGGGAGACCCAGTACTTC	CSVTRETQYF
TRBD2	TRBV7-8	many	TRBJ2-3	TGTGCCAGCAGCTTAGGCCTAGCGGGGCCCACAGATACGCAGTATTTT	CASSLGLAGPTDTQYF
-	TRBV11-2	once	TRBJ2-7	TGTGCCAGCAGAGGACGGGGTCAGGAGCAGTACTTC	CASRGRGQEQYF
-	TRBV3-1	many	TRBJ2-2	TGTGCCAGCAGCCAAGCCGGGACAAACACCGGGGAGCTGTTTTTT	CASSQAGTNTGELFF
-	TRBV5-1	many	TRBJ1-6	TGCGCCAGCAGCTTCGCCAGGGGCTCTAGCTCCTATAATTCACCCCTCCACTTT	CASSFARGSSSYNSPLHF
TRBD2	TRBV3-1	-	TRBJ2-3	TGTGCCAGCAGCCAACTAGCGGGGGGGCACTCAGATACGCAGTATTTT	CASSQLAGGHSDTQYF
TRBD1	TRBV5-6	many	TRBJ2-3	TGTGCCAGCAGCGAAACAGGGGCGAGGGCAGATACGCAGTATTTT	CASSETGARADTQYF
TRBD2	TRBV4-1	-	TRBJ2-1	TGCGCCAGCAGCCTTTTGCGGGGGGGGCCCGGCAATGAGCAGTTCTTC	CASSLLRGGPGNEQFF
TRBD1	TRBV9	many	TRBJ2-7	TGTGCCAGCAGCGGGACAGGGGGCCCCTACGAGCAGTACTTC	CASSGTGGPYEQYF
-	TRBV3-1	many	TRBJ2-2	TGTGCCAGCAGCCAATTTTTGACACAATCGAACACCGGGGAGCTGTTTTTT	CASSQFLTQSNTGELFF
TRBD1	TRBV5-4	many	TRBJ2-7	TGTGCCAGCAGCAATCAGGGGGCCGCCTACGAGCAGTACTTC	CASSNQGAAYEQYF
-	TRBV9	many	TRBJ1-1	TGTGCCAGCAGCGTAGGGGGAAGGGCTGAAGCTTTCTTT	CASSVGGRAEAFF
TRBD2	TRBV4-1	few	TRBJ2-3	TGCGCCAGCAGCTACCGAGCGGGGATCACAGATACGCAGTATTTT	CASSYRAGITDTQYF
-	TRBV20-1	many	TRBJ2-1	TGCAGTGCCCCGCAGGGCCCCTACAATGAGCAGTTCTTC	CSAPQGPYNEQFF
TRBD2	TRBV7-3	few	TRBJ2-1	TGTGCCAGCAGCCCACGACTAGCGGAGACTCTCAATGAGCAGTTCTTC	CASSPRLAETLNEQFF
-	TRBV27	-	TRBJ2-7	TGTGCCAGCAGTTTAGTCCCAGTTCATTCCTACGAGCAGTACTTC	CASSLVPVHSYEQYF
-	TRBV5-1	once	TRBJ2-2	TGCGCCAGCAGCTATCGGACAGCCCGAGGAGGCACCGGGGAGCTGTTTTTT	CASSYRTARGGTGELFF
-	TRBV6-2/TRBV6-3	-	TRBJ2-7	TGTGCCAGCAGCACCGAGCGGACTTTCTCCTACGAGCAGTACTTC	CASSTERTFSYEQYF
TRBD1	TRBV6-5	many	TRBJ2-5	TGTGCCAGCAGTTACGGGGACAGGGGGCGTCTCGAGACCCAGTACTTC	CASSYGDRGRLETQYF
-	TRBV19	many	TRBJ2-2	TGTGCCAGTAGCCATAGGGCTACGAACACCGGGGAGCTGTTTTTT	CASSHRATNTGELFF
-	TRBV6-5	many	TRBJ2-1	TGTGCCAGCAGTTACTTAGGGAGGGAGCAGTTCTTC	CASSYLGREQFF
-	TRBV5-5	many	TRBJ1-5	TGTGCCAGCAGCCAGTCGATCACGGTTCATCAGCCCCAGCATTTT	CASSQSITVHQPQHF
-	TRBV12-3/TRBV12-4	many	TRBJ2-3	TGTGCCAGCCGTCTGTTGATCACAGATACGCAGTATTTT	CASRLLITDTQYF
TRBD1	TRBV7-6	many	TRBJ1-6	TGTGCCAGCAGCAAGGACAGGGTGAATAATTCACCCCTCCACTTT	CASSKDRVNNSPLHF
-	TRBV7-2	-	TRBJ2-1	TGTGCCAGCAGCCTAGGAAGGGCCGGGATCTATGAGCAGTTCTTC	CASSLGRAGIYEQFF
TRBD1	TRBV18	-	TRBJ2-7	TGTGCCAGCTCACCGCCGGGACAGGGTCGGCAGTACTTC	CASSPPGQGRQYF
TRBD1	TRBV11-2	many	TRBJ2-5	TGTGCCAGCAGCTTAGGGCAGGGGGTTTCCCAAGAGACCCAGTACTTC	CASSLGQGVSQETQYF
TRBD2	TRBV19	many	TRBJ2-7	TGTGCCAGTAGTTCGGGACTAGCGGGGCCACGCGAGCAGTACTTC	CASSSGLAGPREQYF
-	TRBV13	many	TRBJ2-1	TGTGCCAGCAGCCCCCCCCATGAGCAGTTCTTC	CASSPPHEQFF
-	TRBV13	few	TRBJ1-5	TGTGCCAGCAGCTTAGGGACAGTGCGTCAGCCCCAGCATTTT	CASSLGTVRQPQHF
TRBD2	TRBV20-1	many	TRBJ2-2	TGCAGTGCTACCCTGACTAGCGGGGGCACCGGGGAGCTGTTTTTT	CSATLTSGGTGELFF
TRBD1	TRBV5-5	-	TRBJ1-2	TGTGCCAGCAGCTTCCCCGGGACAGAATCGTCCCTCTATGGCTACACCTTC	CASSFPGTESSLYGYTF